A selection of T cell receptor beta chains follows, all from one sample in a study of CD8 T cells in Susac syndrome. A single record per CDR3 protein comes from TCRdb applying MiXCR to the immunoSEQ multiplex PCR reads. The table records roughly 130,000 distinct CDR3 sequences, just over 95% of them present only once. Material: CD4+ T cells from PBMCs. The receptors were gathered from a human donor with Susac syndrome. Both conserved end residues are part of each CDR3. Fields, in order: V gene, CDR3 protein.

V gene: TRBV5-1; CDR3 protein: CASSERVSKYEQYF
V gene: TRBV5-1; CDR3 protein: CASSSNSAGGPSTQYF
V gene: TRBV7-2; CDR3 protein: CASSETGGTGNTIYF
V gene: TRBV2; CDR3 protein: CASRRDRGYTF
V gene: TRBV5-1; CDR3 protein: CASRESPGANVLTF
V gene: TRBV12-3/TRBV12-4; CDR3 protein: CASRRLAGDWFF
V gene: TRBV12-3/TRBV12-4; CDR3 protein: CASSLTGSTIYF
V gene: TRBV3-1; CDR3 protein: CASSQTDSIEAFF
V gene: TRBV29-1; CDR3 protein: CSVGEQGVEKLFF
V gene: TRBV30; CDR3 protein: CAWTTWETQYF
V gene: TRBV30; CDR3 protein: CAWDPGLAGPEQFF
V gene: TRBV20-1; CDR3 protein: CSARDRLFQGMQYF
V gene: TRBV5-1; CDR3 protein: CASSLAGTSGSWGEQFF
V gene: TRBV6-5; CDR3 protein: CASSAQGSRNEQYF
V gene: TRBV29-1; CDR3 protein: CSVGSRVNEQFF
V gene: TRBV28; CDR3 protein: CASSLLRGGPPKLFF
V gene: TRBV6-5; CDR3 protein: CASSSDESGRADTQYF
V gene: TRBV7-2; CDR3 protein: CASNLGPGSSYNEQFF
V gene: TRBV20-1; CDR3 protein: CSAKGQETQYF
V gene: TRBV5-6; CDR3 protein: CASSKGLAGVRYNEQFF
V gene: TRBV5-1; CDR3 protein: CASSLDGPDQPQHF
V gene: TRBV20-1; CDR3 protein: CSARDREIYTF
V gene: TRBV25-1; CDR3 protein: CASSASQGGTEAFF
V gene: TRBV9; CDR3 protein: CASSLGTTGYYGYTF
V gene: TRBV7-8; CDR3 protein: CASSPGMSYEQYF
V gene: TRBV5-1; CDR3 protein: CASSDGPYNEQFF
V gene: TRBV19; CDR3 protein: CASSQGAGYQETQYF
V gene: TRBV3-1; CDR3 protein: CASSLQGTGANVLTF
V gene: TRBV7-2; CDR3 protein: CASSSLTPYNEQFF
V gene: TRBV12-3/TRBV12-4; CDR3 protein: CASSFSGINTEAFF
V gene: TRBV14; CDR3 protein: CASSQDRNTEAFF
V gene: TRBV24-1; CDR3 protein: CATSDPNSNQPQHF
V gene: TRBV28; CDR3 protein: CASSRSSAGTYEQYF
V gene: TRBV27; CDR3 protein: CASSSPGRDIGANVLTF
V gene: TRBV5-1; CDR3 protein: CASSQETSGRNEQFF
V gene: TRBV7-2; CDR3 protein: CASSVSGRYANEQFF
V gene: TRBV30; CDR3 protein: CAWSVSQGYTEAFF
V gene: TRBV12-3/TRBV12-4; CDR3 protein: CASLKDGNTEAFF
V gene: TRBV18; CDR3 protein: CASSPPEGLAFF
V gene: TRBV7-6; CDR3 protein: CASSLVTGIQETQYF
V gene: TRBV27; CDR3 protein: CASSFRLANTGELFF
V gene: TRBV29-1; CDR3 protein: CSVARYQSYNEQFF
V gene: TRBV5-1; CDR3 protein: CASSLVQGRANEQFF
V gene: TRBV19; CDR3 protein: CASSISGTGGEQYF
V gene: TRBV20-1; CDR3 protein: CSARVTGTGELFF